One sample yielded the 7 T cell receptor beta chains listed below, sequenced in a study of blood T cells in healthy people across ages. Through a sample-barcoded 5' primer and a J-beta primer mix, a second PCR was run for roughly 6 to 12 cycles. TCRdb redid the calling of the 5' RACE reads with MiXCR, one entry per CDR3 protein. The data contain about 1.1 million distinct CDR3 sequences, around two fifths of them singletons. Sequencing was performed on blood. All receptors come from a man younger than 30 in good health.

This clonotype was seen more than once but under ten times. This CDR3 is CASSPNRGPGTEAFF. The CDR3 nucleotides are TGTGCCAGCAGCCCAAACCGGGGCCCGGGGACTGAAGCTTTCTTT. The chain has TRBV3-1 and TRBJ1-1, with a tentative D call TRBD1 (5 bases). CDR1 is LGHDT and CDR2 is YNNKEL in the germline V gene (reference sequence). The CDR3 totals 15 residues. Trimming pared 4 bases from V and 5 bases from J, leaving 17 bases between.

CDR3 loop: CSAHWGGRTDTQYF. For the CDR3, the DNA is TGCAGTGCTCACTGGGGGGGGCGTACAGATACGCAGTATTTT. The chain employs TRBV20-1 and TRBJ2-3, with D possibly matching TRBD2 (7 bases). This CDR3 comprises 14 residues. Trimming removed 5 bases at V and 3 bases at J, with 15 bases between. Germline CDR1 and CDR2: DFQATT and SNEGSKA (reference sequence).

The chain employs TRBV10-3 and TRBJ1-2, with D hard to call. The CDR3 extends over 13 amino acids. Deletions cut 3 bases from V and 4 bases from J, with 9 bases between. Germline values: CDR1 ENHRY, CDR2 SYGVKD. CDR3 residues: CAISEIGSYGYTF. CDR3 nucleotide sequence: TGTGCCATCAGTGAAATCGGTTCCTATGGCTACACCTTC.

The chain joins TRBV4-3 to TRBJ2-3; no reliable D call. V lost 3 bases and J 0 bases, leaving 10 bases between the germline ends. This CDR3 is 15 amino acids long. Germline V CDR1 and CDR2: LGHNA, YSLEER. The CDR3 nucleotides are TGCGCCAGCAGCCAGCAGGCCACCAGCACAGATACGCAGTATTTT. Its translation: CASSQQATSTDTQYF.

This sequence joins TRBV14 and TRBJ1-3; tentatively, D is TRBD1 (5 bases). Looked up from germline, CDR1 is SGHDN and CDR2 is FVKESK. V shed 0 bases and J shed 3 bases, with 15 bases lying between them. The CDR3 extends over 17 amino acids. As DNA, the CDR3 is TGTGCCAGCAGCCAAGAGGGCGCAGGGCTGGGTGGAAACACCATATATTTT. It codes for CASSQEGAGLGGNTIYF.

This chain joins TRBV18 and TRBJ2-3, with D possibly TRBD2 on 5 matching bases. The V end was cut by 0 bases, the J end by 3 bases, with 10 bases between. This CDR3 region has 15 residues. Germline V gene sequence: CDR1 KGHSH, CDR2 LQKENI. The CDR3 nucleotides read TGTGCCAGCTCACCACCGGGAGTTAAAACAGATACGCAGTATTTT. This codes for CASSPPGVKTDTQYF.

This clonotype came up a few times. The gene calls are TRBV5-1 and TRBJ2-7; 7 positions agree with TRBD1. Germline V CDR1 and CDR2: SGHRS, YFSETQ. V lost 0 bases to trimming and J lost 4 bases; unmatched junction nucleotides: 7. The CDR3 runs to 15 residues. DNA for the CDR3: TGCGCCAGCAGCTTGGTAGTTGGGACAGCATACGAGCAGTACTTC. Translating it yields CASSLVVGTAYEQYF.